This TCR beta chain was sequenced during a study of cytomegalovirus exposure and HLA in healthy donors. Broader study findings: High sensitivity and specificity were reportedly achieved when the classifier diagnosed cytomegalovirus status.

CDR1 is MDHEN, CDR2 SYDVKM, per germline. There are 16 residues in the CDR3. Trimming at V came to 9 bases and at J to 2 bases, leaving 7 bases not matched to a gene. Turning to this clone: The antigen remains unidentified.

Generated by immunoSEQ multiplex PCR, the TCRdb table keeps only in-frame clones and is missing some. The sample holds tens of thousands of clones, approximately 90% seen once. The validation cohort, a group of 120 subjects, included the donors and was separate from the roughly 670-subject first cohort. The V gene is TRBV28, the J gene TRBJ2-1; the match to TRBD2 covers 13 bases. This receptor was identified in a man younger than 35 in good health and CMV-seronegative. The sample consisted of PBMCs. This CDR3 is CASTGTSGKAYNEQFF. CDR3 nucleotide sequence: TGTGCCAGTACCGGGACTAGCGGGAAGGCCTACAATGAGCAGTTCTTC.